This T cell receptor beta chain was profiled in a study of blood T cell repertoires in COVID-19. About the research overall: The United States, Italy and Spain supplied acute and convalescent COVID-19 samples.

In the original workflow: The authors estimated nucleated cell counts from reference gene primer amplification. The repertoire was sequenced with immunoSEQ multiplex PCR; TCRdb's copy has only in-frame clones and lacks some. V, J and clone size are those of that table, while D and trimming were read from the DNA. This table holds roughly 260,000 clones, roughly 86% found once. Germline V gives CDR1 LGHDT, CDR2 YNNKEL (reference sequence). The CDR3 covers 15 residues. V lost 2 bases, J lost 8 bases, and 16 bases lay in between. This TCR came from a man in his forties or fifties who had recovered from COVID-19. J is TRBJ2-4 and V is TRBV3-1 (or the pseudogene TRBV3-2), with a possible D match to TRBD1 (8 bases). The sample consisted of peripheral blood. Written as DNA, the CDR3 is TGTGCCAGCAGCCAATACAGGGGGGGCTGGGACATTCAGTACTTC. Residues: CASSQYRGGWDIQYF.